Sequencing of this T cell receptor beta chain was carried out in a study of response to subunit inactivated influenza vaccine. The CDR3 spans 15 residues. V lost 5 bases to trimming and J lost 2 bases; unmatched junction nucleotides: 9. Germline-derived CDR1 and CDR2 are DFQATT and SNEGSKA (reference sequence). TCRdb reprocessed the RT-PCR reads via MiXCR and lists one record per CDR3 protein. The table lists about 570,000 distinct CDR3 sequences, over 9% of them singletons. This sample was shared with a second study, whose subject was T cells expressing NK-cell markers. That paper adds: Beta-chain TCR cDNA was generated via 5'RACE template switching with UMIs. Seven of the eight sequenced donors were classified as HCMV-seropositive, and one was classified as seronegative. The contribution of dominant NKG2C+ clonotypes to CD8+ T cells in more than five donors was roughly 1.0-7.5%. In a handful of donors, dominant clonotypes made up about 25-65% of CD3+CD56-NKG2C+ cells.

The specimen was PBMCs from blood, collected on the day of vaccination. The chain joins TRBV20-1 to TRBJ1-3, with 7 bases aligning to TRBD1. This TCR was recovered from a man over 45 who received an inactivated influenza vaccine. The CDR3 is CSAGAGGTPGNTIYF. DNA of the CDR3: TGCAGTGCTGGGGCAGGGGGTACGCCTGGAAACACCATATATTTT.